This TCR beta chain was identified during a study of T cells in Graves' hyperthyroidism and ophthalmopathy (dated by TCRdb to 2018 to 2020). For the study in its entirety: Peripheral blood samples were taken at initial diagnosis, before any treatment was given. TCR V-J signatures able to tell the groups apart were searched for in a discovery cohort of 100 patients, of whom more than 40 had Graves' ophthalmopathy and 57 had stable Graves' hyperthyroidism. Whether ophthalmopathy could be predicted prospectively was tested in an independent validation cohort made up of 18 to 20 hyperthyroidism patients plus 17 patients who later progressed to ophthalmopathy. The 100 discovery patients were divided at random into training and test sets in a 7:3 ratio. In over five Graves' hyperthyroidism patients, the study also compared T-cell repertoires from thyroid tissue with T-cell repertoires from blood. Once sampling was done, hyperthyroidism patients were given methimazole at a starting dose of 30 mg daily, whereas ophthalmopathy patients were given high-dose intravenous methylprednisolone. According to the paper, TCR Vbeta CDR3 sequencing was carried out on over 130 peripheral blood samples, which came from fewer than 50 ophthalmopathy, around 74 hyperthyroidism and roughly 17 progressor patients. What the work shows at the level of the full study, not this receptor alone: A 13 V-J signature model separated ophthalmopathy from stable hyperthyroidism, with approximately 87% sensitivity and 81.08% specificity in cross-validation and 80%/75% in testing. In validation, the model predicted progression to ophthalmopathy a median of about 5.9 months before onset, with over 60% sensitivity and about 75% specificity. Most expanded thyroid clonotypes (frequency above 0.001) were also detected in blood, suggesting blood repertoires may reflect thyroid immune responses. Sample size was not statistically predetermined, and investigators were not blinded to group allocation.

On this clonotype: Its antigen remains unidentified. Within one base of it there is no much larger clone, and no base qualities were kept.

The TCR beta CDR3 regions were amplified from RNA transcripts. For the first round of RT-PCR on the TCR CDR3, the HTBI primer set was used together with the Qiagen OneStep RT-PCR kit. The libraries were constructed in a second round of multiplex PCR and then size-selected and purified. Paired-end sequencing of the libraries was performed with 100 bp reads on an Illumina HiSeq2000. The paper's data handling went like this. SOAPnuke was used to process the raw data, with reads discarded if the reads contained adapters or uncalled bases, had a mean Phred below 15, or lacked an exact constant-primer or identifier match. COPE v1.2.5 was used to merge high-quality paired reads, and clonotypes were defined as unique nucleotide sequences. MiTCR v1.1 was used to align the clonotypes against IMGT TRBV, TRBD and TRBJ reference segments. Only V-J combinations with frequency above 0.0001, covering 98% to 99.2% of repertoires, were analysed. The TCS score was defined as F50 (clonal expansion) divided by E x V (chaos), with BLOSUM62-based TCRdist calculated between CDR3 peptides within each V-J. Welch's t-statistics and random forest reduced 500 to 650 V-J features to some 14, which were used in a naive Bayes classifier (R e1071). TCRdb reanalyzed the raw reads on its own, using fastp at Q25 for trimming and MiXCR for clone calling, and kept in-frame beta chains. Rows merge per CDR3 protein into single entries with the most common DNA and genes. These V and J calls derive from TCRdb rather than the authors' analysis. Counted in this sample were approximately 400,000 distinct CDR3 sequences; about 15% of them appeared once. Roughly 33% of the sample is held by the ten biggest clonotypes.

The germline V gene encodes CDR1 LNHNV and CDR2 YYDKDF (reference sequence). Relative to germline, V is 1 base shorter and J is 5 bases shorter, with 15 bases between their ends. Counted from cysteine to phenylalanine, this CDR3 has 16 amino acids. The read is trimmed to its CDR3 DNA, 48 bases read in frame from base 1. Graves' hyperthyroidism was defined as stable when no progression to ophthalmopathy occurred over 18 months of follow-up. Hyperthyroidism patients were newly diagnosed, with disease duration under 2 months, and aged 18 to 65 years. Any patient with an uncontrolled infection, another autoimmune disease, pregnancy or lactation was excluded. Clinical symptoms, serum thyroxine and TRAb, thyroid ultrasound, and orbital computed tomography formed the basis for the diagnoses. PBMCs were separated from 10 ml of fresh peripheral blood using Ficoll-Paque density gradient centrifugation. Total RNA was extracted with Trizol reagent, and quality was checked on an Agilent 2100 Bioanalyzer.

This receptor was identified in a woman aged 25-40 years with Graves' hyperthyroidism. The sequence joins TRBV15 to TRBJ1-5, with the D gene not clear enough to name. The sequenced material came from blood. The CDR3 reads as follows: CATSRALGDWDQPQHF. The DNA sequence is TGTGCCACCAGCAGAGCTCTCGGGGATTGGGATCAGCCCCAGCATTTT.